Included here is one TCR beta chain sequence, with context. These data originate in a study of blood T cell repertoires in COVID-19. As handled by the study authors: For nucleated cells, counts were estimated from reference gene primer amplification. TCRdb's table, derived via immunoSEQ multiplex PCR, lists solely in-frame clones and lacks some. V and J calls and clone size come straight from that table; D and trimming were deduced from the DNA. The sample includes 200,000 to 250,000 clones, 84% of them seen just once. Germline V gene lookup returns CDR1 SGHTS and CDR2 YDEGEE. The CDR3 length is 14 residues. The V gene end was trimmed by 3 bases and the J gene end by 1 base; junction bases not matched to a gene: 2.

The chain is built from TRBV5-8 and TRBJ1-1; 8 bases match TRBD1. This receptor was obtained from a woman aged 40 to 50 who had recovered from COVID-19. Sequencing used PBMCs or T cells enriched from blood (not recorded which). CDR3 DNA sequence: TGTGCCAGCAGCTGGGGGACAGGGAACACTGAAGCTTTCTTT. Encoded protein: CASSWGTGNTEAFF.